The 23 T cell receptor beta chains reported below all come from one sample, sequenced in a study of T cell responses to AZD1222 COVID-19 vaccine. The assay was immunoSEQ multiplex PCR, and TCRdb's table has in-frame clones only and misses some. The repertoire holds around 60,000 clones, with around 85% as singletons. The sequences come from peripheral blood, collected 28 days after the second AZD1222 dose. The receptors come from an adult who received the AZD1222 COVID-19 vaccine.

The chain has TRBV15 and TRBJ2-7, with D tentatively TRBD1 or TRBD2 (5 bases each). The germline CDR1 and CDR2 sequences are LNHNV and YYDKDF (reference sequence). The V end lost 1 base, the J end lost 6 bases, and 16 bases lay between the germline ends. The CDR3 is made up of 15 amino acids. As DNA, the CDR3 is TGTGCCACCAGCAGAGGACAGTTATTAAGCGGCGAGCAGTACTTC. Protein product: CATSRGQLLSGEQYF.

The rearrangement joins TRBV19 to TRBJ1-6; TRBD1 is a possible D gene (6 bases). CDR1 LNHDA and CDR2 SQIVND come from the germline V gene (reference sequence). This CDR3 has 14 residues. V shed 6 bases and J shed 11 bases, with 17 bases lying between them. CDR3 amino acids: CASRPPGGRTPLHF. CDR3 nucleotide sequence: TGTGCCAGTAGACCTCCGGGGGGCAGGACACCCCTCCACTTT.

This clone showed up just a few times. This rearrangement joins TRBV19 to TRBJ1-2, with no clear D. With 0 bases removed from V and 4 bases from J, the gap between germline ends came to 9 bases. Germline CDR1 and CDR2: LNHDA and SQIVND (reference sequence). This CDR3 has 14 amino acids. CDR3: CASSIDQTIYGYTF. In nucleotides, the CDR3 is TGTGCCAGTAGTATAGATCAGACGATCTATGGCTACACCTTC.

This clone is a singleton in its sample. The CDR3 reads CAWSVEPGNTIYF. In DNA form, the CDR3 reads TGTGCCTGGAGTGTTGAGCCTGGAAACACCATATATTTT. The V gene is TRBV30, the J gene TRBJ1-3, with D hard to call. The V gene lost 0 bases and the J gene lost 2 bases, with 5 bases spanning the gap. Germline loops: CDR1 GTSNPN, CDR2 SVGIG (reference sequence). The CDR3 runs 13 residues.

CDR3 amino acids: CAISVRGTDSPLHF. The CDR3 coding sequence is TGTGCCATCAGTGTTCGGGGTACGGATTCACCCCTCCACTTT. V usage is TRBV10-3 and J usage is TRBJ1-6; D uncertain. Looked up from germline, CDR1 is ENHRY and CDR2 is SYGVKD. The CDR3 loop spans 14 amino acids. The V gene lost 4 bases and the J gene lost 8 bases, with 12 bases spanning the gap.

The CDR3 DNA follows: TGTGCCAGCAGTTGGGGGACAGGGGCGAATGAGCAGTTCTTC. It encodes CASSWGTGANEQFF. The J gene is TRBJ2-1, the V gene TRBV28, with 10 nucleotides matching TRBD1. Germline V CDR1 and CDR2: MDHEN, SYDVKM. The length of the CDR3 is 14 residues. V trimming: 4 bases; J trimming: 7 bases; junction bases outside the gene matches: 4. Filled out from reference TRBV28 and TRBJ2-1, the complete variable domain reads DVKVTQSSRYLVKRTGEKVFLECVQDMDHENMFWYRQDPGLGLRLIYFSYDVKMKEKGDIPEGYSVSREKKERFSLILESASTNQTSMYLCASSWGTGANEQFFGPGTRLTVL.

The V call is TRBV7-2, the J call TRBJ2-3, with D unclear. Germline V gives CDR1 SGHTA, CDR2 FQGNSA. Trimming cost V 0 bases and J 4 bases, with 5 bases left between them. This CDR3 has 13 residues. The DNA for the CDR3 is TGTGCCAGCAGCTTAGCGCGTGCAGATACGCAGTATTTT. Its translation: CASSLARADTQYF.

This chain links TRBV27 with TRBJ2-7; no firm D call. Germline CDR1 is MNHEY and CDR2 is SMNVEV (reference sequence). The CDR3 extends over 14 amino acids. V lost 6 bases, J lost 2 bases, and 14 bases lay in between. The DNA of the CDR3 is TGTGCCAGCAGGACCGACTTAGGCCCCTACGAGCAGTACTTC. Its protein product is CASRTDLGPYEQYF.

This sequence joins TRBV28 and TRBJ1-1; no definite D call. Per germline, CDR1 MDHEN and CDR2 SYDVKM. The CDR3 is 14 amino acids. Trimming cost V 3 bases and J 1 base, with 9 bases left between them. CDR3 region: CASSLVQANTEAFF. The CDR3 nucleotides are TGTGCCAGCAGTTTGGTGCAAGCGAACACTGAAGCTTTCTTT.

This chain links TRBV12-3 or TRBV12-4 with TRBJ2-1; TRBD2 matches 7 bases. Losses at the gene ends were 3 bases for V and 15 bases for J; bases not matched to a gene: 8. This CDR3 has 12 residues. Written as DNA, the CDR3 is TGTGCCAGCAGTTTGGCCGGACTAGGACCGTTCTTC. Amino acids: CASSLAGLGPFF.

The J gene is TRBJ2-7, the V gene TRBV28; D not certain. The CDR3 is 13 residues long. The V end lost 6 bases, the J end lost 0 bases, and 9 bases lay between the germline ends. CDR1 is MDHEN and CDR2 is SYDVKM in the germline V gene. The CDR3 loop reads CASRTAPSYEQYF. CDR3 DNA: TGTGCCAGCAGAACGGCACCCTCCTACGAGCAGTACTTC.

The chain recombines TRBV7-2 with TRBJ1-6; D is unclear. Trimming pared 1 base from V and 16 bases from J, leaving 14 bases between. This CDR3 comprises 13 residues. From germline, CDR1 is SGHTA and CDR2 FQGNSA. The CDR3 DNA is TGTGCCAGCAGCTTAGGAGGCCACCTGAGGCTCCACTTT. It codes for CASSLGGHLRLHF. Combining the CDR3 with reference TRBV7-2 and TRBJ1-6 gives the whole variable domain GAGVSQSPSNKVTEKGKDVELRCDPISGHTALYWYRQSLGQGLEFLIYFQGNSAPDKSGLPSDRFSAERTGGSVSTLTIQRTQQEDSAVYLCASSLGGHLRLHFGNGTRLTVT.

The chain links TRBV28 to TRBJ1-5, with D uncertain. The germline CDR1 and CDR2 sequences are MDHEN and SYDVKM. V was trimmed by 6 bases and J by 2 bases, leaving 11 bases between them. The CDR3 has 14 residues. The CDR3 bases are TGTGCCAGCAGGGCCAACATAGGCAATCAGCCCCAGCATTTT. Protein product: CASRANIGNQPQHF.

J is TRBJ1-3 and V is TRBV7-9; D unclear. Germline CDR1 reads SEHNR; CDR2 reads FQNEAQ (reference sequence). Trimming removed 1 base at V and 0 bases at J, with 7 bases between. This CDR3 has 15 residues. In nucleotides, the CDR3 is TGTGCCAGCAGCTTAGAATCCAGCTCTGGAAACACCATATATTTT. Encoded protein: CASSLESSSGNTIYF.

The chain combines TRBV19 with TRBJ1-1, with D tentatively TRBD1 (5 bases). The germline CDR1 and CDR2 sequences are LNHDA and SQIVND (reference sequence). V lost 7 bases, J lost 3 bases, and 18 bases lay in between. The length of the CDR3 is 15 residues. CDR3 region: CASKWVGGGDTEAFF. The CDR3 DNA sequence: TGTGCCAGTAAATGGGTCGGGGGGGGAGACACTGAAGCTTTCTTT. Full variable domain (outside the CDR3, taken from reference TRBV19 and TRBJ1-1): DGGITQSPKYLFRKEGQNVTLSCEQNLNHDAMYWYRQDPGQGLRLIYYSQIVNDFQKGDIAEGYSVSREKKESFPLTVTSAQKNPTAFYLCASKWVGGGDTEAFFGQGTRLTVV.

This clone was recorded a few times. This chain uses TRBV15 with TRBJ1-3; D is unclear. V was clipped by 11 bases and J by 4 bases, with 24 bases between them. Germline V gives CDR1 LNHNV, CDR2 YYDKDF (reference sequence). This CDR3 comprises 16 residues. This chain's CDR3 is CAARSSSAPTGNTIYF. DNA of the CDR3: TGTGCCGCAAGGAGCAGTTCGGCTCCCACCGGAAACACCATATATTTT.

This sequence joins TRBV6-5 and TRBJ1-6; 8 nucleotides match TRBD1. This CDR3 comprises 14 residues. The V gene's germline CDR1 is MNHEY and CDR2 SVGAGI. V lost 6 bases to trimming and J lost 8 bases; unmatched junction nucleotides: 6. The CDR3 sequence: CASSRDRLYSPLHF. CDR3 nucleotides: TGTGCCAGCAGCCGGGACAGGCTCTATTCACCCCTCCACTTT.

V usage is TRBV5-1 and J usage is TRBJ2-7; 7 nucleotides agree with TRBD2. Germline CDR1 is SGHRS and CDR2 is YFSETQ. Germline trimming cut 2 bases from V and 6 bases from J; bases unmatched to any gene: 8. This CDR3 has 14 amino acids. CDR3 coding DNA: TGCGCCAGCAGCTTCGGGGGAGGGAACGGCGAGCAGTACTTC. As protein: CASSFGGGNGEQYF.

This sequence joins TRBV21-1 and TRBJ2-7. TRBV21-1 is annotated as a pseudogene. The CDR3 totals 14 residues. CDR3 amino acids: CASPRDVASYEQYF. In DNA form, the CDR3 reads TGTGCCAGCCCCCGGGACGTAGCCTCCTACGAGCAGTACTTC.

This clone was observed a handful of times. The V and J genes are TRBV6-5 and TRBJ2-5; a possible D gene is TRBD1 (6 bases). V lost 5 bases, J lost 2 bases, and 9 bases lay in between. Germline values: CDR1 MNHEY, CDR2 SVGAGI. The CDR3 has 13 residues. CDR3 loop: CASSRTEQETQYF. For the CDR3, the DNA is TGTGCCAGCAGTCGGACAGAACAAGAGACCCAGTACTTC.

The chain recombines TRBV27 with TRBJ1-1, with D possibly matching TRBD1 (5 bases). This CDR3 has 16 residues. The V gene's germline CDR1 is MNHEY and CDR2 SMNVEV (reference sequence). Trimming took off 2 bases at V and 12 bases at J, with 25 bases between the two ends. The CDR3 nucleotides read TGTGCCAGCAGTTTACTCTCCTTTGGGTATGTAGGGGTGACTTTCTTT. It specifies CASSLLSFGYVGVTFF.

The CDR3 reads CASRRIDDTEAFF. Here the CDR3 DNA reads TGCGCCAGCAGGCGGATCGACGACACTGAAGCTTTCTTT. This chain connects TRBV5-1 to TRBJ1-1; D uncertain. Trimming took off 5 bases at V and 3 bases at J, with 11 bases between the two ends. The CDR3 has 13 amino acids. Germline V lookup: CDR1 SGHRS, CDR2 YFSETQ.

The genes are TRBV19 and TRBJ2-1; D perhaps matches TRBD1 (5 bases). The CDR3 loop spans 15 amino acids. Germline lookup yields CDR1 LNHDA and CDR2 SQIVND (reference sequence). V was pared by 5 bases and J by 6 bases, with 17 bases between. The CDR3 spells CASSDRLLARNEQFF. CDR3 nucleotides: TGTGCCAGTAGTGACAGACTCCTCGCGCGCAATGAGCAGTTCTTC.